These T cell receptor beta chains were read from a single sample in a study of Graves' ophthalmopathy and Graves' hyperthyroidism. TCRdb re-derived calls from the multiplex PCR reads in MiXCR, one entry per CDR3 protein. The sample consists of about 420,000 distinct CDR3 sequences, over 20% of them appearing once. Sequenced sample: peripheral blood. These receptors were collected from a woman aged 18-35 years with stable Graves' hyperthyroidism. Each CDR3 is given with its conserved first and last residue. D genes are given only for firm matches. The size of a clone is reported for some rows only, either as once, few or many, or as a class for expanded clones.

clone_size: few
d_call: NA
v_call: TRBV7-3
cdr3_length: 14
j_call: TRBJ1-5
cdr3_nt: TGTGCCGGTGGGGGCGCGGAGGATAGTCAGCCCCAGCATTTT
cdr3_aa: CAGGGAEDSQPQHF

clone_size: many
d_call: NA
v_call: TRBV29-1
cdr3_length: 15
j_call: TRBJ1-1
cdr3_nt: TGCAGCGTTGAGGGGGGGATTAAGATGAACACTGAAGCTTTCTTT
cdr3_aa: CSVEGGIKMNTEAFF

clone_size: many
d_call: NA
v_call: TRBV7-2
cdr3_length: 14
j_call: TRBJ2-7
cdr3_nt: TGTGCCAGCAGCCTCGTCGGGCTAGGTGTCGAGCAGTACTTC
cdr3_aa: CASSLVGLGVEQYF

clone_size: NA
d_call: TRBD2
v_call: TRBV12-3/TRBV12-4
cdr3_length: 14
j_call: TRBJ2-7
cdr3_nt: TGTGCCAGCAGCACGGGGAGGGCTGGGTACGAGCAGTACTTC
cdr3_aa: CASSTGRAGYEQYF

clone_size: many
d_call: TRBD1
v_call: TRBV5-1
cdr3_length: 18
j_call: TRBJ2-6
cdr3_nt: TGCGCCAGCAGCTTGGGCGACAGGGGTGGCTCCGGGGCCAACGTCCTGACTTTC
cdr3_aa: CASSLGDRGGSGANVLTF

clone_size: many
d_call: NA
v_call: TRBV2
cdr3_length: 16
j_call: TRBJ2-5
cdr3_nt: TGTGCCAGCAGTGAACGGTACAGTGGTCCGTTCGAGACCCAGTACTTC
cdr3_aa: CASSERYSGPFETQYF

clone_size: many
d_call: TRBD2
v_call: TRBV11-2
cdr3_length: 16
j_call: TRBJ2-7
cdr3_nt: TGTGCCAGCAGCTTAGGCCTAGCGGGAGACGCGCGCGAGCAGTACTTC
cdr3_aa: CASSLGLAGDAREQYF

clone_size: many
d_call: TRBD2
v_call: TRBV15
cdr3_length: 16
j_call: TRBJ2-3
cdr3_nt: TGTGCCACCAGCAGAGGACTAGCGGGAAGCACAGATACGCAGTATTTT
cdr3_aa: CATSRGLAGSTDTQYF

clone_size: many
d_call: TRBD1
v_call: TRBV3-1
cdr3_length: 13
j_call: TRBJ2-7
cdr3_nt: TGTGCCAGCAGCCATGTCCGGGACAGCGAGCAGTACTTC
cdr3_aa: CASSHVRDSEQYF

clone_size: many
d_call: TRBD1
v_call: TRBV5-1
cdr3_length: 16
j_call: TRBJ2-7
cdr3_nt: TGCGCCAGCAGCATGACTGGGACAGGGCAGAGATACGAGCAGTACTTC
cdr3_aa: CASSMTGTGQRYEQYF

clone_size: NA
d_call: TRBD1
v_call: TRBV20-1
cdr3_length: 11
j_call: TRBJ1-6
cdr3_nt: TGCAGGGGGGACAGGGCTTCACCCCTCCACTTT
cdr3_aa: CRGDRASPLHF

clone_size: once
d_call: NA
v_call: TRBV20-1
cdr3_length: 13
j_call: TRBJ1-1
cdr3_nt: TGCAGTGCTAGATCTCAGGTGAACACTGAAGCTTTCTTT
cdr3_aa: CSARSQVNTEAFF

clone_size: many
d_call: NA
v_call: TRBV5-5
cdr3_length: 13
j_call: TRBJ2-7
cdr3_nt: TGTGCCAGCAGCTTTCCTAGTATCTACGAGCAGTACTTC
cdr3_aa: CASSFPSIYEQYF

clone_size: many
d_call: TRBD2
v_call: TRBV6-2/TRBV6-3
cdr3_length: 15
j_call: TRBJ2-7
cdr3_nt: TGTGCCAGCAGCCGAGTAGCGGGGGGACCCTACGAGCAGTACTTC
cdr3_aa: CASSRVAGGPYEQYF

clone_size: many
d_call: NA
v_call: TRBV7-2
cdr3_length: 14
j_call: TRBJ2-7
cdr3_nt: TGTGCCAGCAGCTTAGCCCTTATTCTTTACGAGCAGTACTTC
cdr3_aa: CASSLALILYEQYF

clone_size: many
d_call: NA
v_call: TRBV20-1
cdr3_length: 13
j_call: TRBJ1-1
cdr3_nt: TGCAGTGCTTATGAAGGGGGTTTTACTGAAGCTTTCTTT
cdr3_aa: CSAYEGGFTEAFF

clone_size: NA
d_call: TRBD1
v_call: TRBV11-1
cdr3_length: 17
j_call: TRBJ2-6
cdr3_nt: TGTGCCAGCAGCCACCGGGACAGGGGGCCTGGGGCCAACGTCCTGACTTTC
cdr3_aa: CASSHRDRGPGANVLTF

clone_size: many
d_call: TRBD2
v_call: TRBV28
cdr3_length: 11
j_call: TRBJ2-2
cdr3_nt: TGTGCTACGGCGGGGGGCGGGGAGCTGTTTTTT
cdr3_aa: CATAGGGELFF

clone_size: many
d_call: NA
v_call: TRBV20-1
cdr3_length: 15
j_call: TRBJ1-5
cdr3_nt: TGCAGTGCTAGAGATTCCCAAGGGGGAGCTCGGCCCCAGCATTTT
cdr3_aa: CSARDSQGGARPQHF

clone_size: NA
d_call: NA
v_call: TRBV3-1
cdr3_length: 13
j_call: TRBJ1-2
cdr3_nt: TGTGCCAGCAGCCTGACAGTATACTATGGCTACACCTTC
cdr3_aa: CASSLTVYYGYTF

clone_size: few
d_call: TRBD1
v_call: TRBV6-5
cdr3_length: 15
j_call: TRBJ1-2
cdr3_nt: TGTGCCAGCAGTTACTCGCTACAGGGGACCTATGGCTACACCTTC
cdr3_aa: CASSYSLQGTYGYTF

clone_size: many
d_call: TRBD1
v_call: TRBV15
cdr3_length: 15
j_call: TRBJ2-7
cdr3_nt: TGTGCCACCAGCAGAGATCGGACAGGTCCCTACGAGCAGTACTTC
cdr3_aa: CATSRDRTGPYEQYF

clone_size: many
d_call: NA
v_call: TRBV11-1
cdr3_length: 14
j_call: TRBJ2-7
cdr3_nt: TGTGCCAGCAGCTTAAGGGGGAACTCCTACGAGCAGTACTTC
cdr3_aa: CASSLRGNSYEQYF

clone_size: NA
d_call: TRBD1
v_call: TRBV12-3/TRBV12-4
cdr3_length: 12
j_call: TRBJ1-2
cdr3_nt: TGTGCCAGCAGAGGACAGGGGGTTGGCTACACCTTC
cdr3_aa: CASRGQGVGYTF

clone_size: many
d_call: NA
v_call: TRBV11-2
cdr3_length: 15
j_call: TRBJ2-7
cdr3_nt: TGTGCCAGCAGCTTAAGGGGGGACTCTTACTACGAGCAGTACTTC
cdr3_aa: CASSLRGDSYYEQYF

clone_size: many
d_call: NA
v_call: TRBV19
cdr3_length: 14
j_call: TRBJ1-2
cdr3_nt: TGTGCCAGTAGTATGTCGGACTACCCTTCTGGCTACACCTTC
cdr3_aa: CASSMSDYPSGYTF

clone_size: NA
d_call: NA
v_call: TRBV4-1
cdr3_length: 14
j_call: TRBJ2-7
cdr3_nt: TGCGCCAGCAGCCAAGGGGACGGTTTTTACGAGCAGTACTTC
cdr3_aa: CASSQGDGFYEQYF

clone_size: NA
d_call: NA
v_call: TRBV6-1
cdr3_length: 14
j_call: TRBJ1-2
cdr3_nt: TGTGCCAGCAGTGAAGGAATGGTTGGAGGTGGCTACACCTTC
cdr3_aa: CASSEGMVGGGYTF

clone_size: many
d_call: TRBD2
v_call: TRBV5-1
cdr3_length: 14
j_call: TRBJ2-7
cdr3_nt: TGCGCCAGCAGCTCGGGACTAGCCCAACCCGAGCAGTACTTC
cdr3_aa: CASSSGLAQPEQYF